Listed below are T cell receptor beta chains from one sample, sequenced in a study of T cell responses to AZD1222 COVID-19 vaccine. TCRdb's copy holds only in-frame clones and misses some; the assay was immunoSEQ multiplex PCR. The repertoire consists of approximately 100,000 clones, with 85% occurring once and the leading ten covering around 5%. The sample here was peripheral blood, taken 28 days after the second AZD1222 dose. Every receptor here comes from an adult who received the AZD1222 COVID-19 vaccine. Both conserved end residues are trimmed from each CDR3. The order of the fields is J gene, D gene, V gene, CDR3 protein. A D gene is named only where the DNA matches it firmly.

j_gene: TRBJ2-2
d_gene: TRBD2
v_gene: TRBV7-2
CDR3aa: ASSFRPSAGGRTGELF

j_gene: TRBJ2-7
d_gene: -
v_gene: TRBV9
CDR3aa: ASSVDPSSHEQY

j_gene: TRBJ1-6
d_gene: TRBD1
v_gene: TRBV4-1
CDR3aa: ASSQTDRVDSPLH

j_gene: TRBJ2-7
d_gene: TRBD2
v_gene: TRBV6-2/TRBV6-3
CDR3aa: ASSLLGLAGGEQY

j_gene: TRBJ1-6
d_gene: -
v_gene: TRBV27
CDR3aa: ASSLAGSPANSPLH

j_gene: TRBJ2-5
d_gene: -
v_gene: TRBV3-1/TRBV3-2
CDR3aa: ASGALVQETQY

j_gene: TRBJ2-3
d_gene: -
v_gene: TRBV9
CDR3aa: ASSVDSGPDTQY

j_gene: TRBJ1-2
d_gene: -
v_gene: TRBV6-5
CDR3aa: ASSRRGAEYGYT

j_gene: TRBJ1-3
d_gene: TRBD1
v_gene: TRBV18
CDR3aa: ASSGDRPYSGNTIY

j_gene: TRBJ2-2
d_gene: -
v_gene: TRBV19
CDR3aa: ASRIAGLHTGELF

j_gene: TRBJ2-7
d_gene: -
v_gene: TRBV2
CDR3aa: ASSLRMAGSSYEQY

j_gene: TRBJ1-2
d_gene: TRBD1
v_gene: TRBV11-2
CDR3aa: ASSPGQFTYGYT

j_gene: TRBJ1-5
d_gene: -
v_gene: TRBV19
CDR3aa: ASSIGWEQPQH

j_gene: TRBJ1-3
d_gene: -
v_gene: TRBV5-4
CDR3aa: ASSGARNTIY

j_gene: TRBJ1-4
d_gene: TRBD1
v_gene: TRBV7-9
CDR3aa: ASGQGTNEKLF

j_gene: TRBJ2-7
d_gene: TRBD2
v_gene: TRBV27
CDR3aa: ASSPRLAGVTYEQY

j_gene: TRBJ1-1
d_gene: -
v_gene: TRBV12-3/TRBV12-4
CDR3aa: ASREQGTEAF

j_gene: TRBJ2-1
d_gene: -
v_gene: TRBV3-1/TRBV3-2
CDR3aa: ASRSPVHEQF

j_gene: TRBJ1-2
d_gene: TRBD1
v_gene: TRBV11-2
CDR3aa: ASSSGQSYGYT

j_gene: TRBJ2-2
d_gene: -
v_gene: TRBV3-1/TRBV3-2
CDR3aa: ASSLPATGELF

j_gene: TRBJ1-2
d_gene: TRBD1
v_gene: TRBV19
CDR3aa: ASSPRGLGYGYT

j_gene: TRBJ1-5
d_gene: -
v_gene: TRBV5-6
CDR3aa: ASTLGVNQPQH

j_gene: TRBJ2-7
d_gene: TRBD1
v_gene: TRBV28
CDR3aa: ASSLAGGYEQY

j_gene: TRBJ1-2
d_gene: -
v_gene: TRBV7-8
CDR3aa: ASSLAVSSYGYT

j_gene: TRBJ1-1
d_gene: TRBD1
v_gene: TRBV7-6
CDR3aa: ASSFPDRENTEAF

j_gene: TRBJ1-3
d_gene: -
v_gene: TRBV11-2
CDR3aa: ASSLRVYGRTDSGNTIY

j_gene: TRBJ1-3
d_gene: -
v_gene: TRBV5-1
CDR3aa: ASSLGSSGNTIY

j_gene: TRBJ2-3
d_gene: TRBD1
v_gene: TRBV14
CDR3aa: ASRDRASTDTQY

j_gene: TRBJ2-2
d_gene: -
v_gene: TRBV3-1/TRBV3-2
CDR3aa: ASSFPAGSGELF

j_gene: TRBJ2-1
d_gene: -
v_gene: TRBV13
CDR3aa: ASSPRQVGQF

j_gene: TRBJ2-1
d_gene: TRBD2
v_gene: TRBV9
CDR3aa: ASSVVERGPYNEQF

j_gene: TRBJ2-3
d_gene: -
v_gene: TRBV20-1
CDR3aa: SARGSYTQY

j_gene: TRBJ2-1
d_gene: -
v_gene: TRBV3-1/TRBV3-2
CDR3aa: ASSQVGRALGDEQF

j_gene: TRBJ1-1
d_gene: -
v_gene: TRBV28
CDR3aa: ASSSPGSRRNTEAF

j_gene: TRBJ1-4
d_gene: -
v_gene: TRBV3-1/TRBV3-2
CDR3aa: ASSHIGGEKLF

j_gene: TRBJ2-1
d_gene: -
v_gene: TRBV3-1/TRBV3-2
CDR3aa: ASSQLGDNEQF

j_gene: TRBJ1-2
d_gene: TRBD1
v_gene: TRBV19
CDR3aa: ASSIAGQGSGYT

j_gene: TRBJ1-5
d_gene: -
v_gene: TRBV18
CDR3aa: ASSPSTAGQPQH

j_gene: TRBJ2-3
d_gene: TRBD2
v_gene: TRBV6-6
CDR3aa: ASGRTSGASDTQY

j_gene: TRBJ2-7
d_gene: -
v_gene: TRBV30
CDR3aa: AWSALNLQVSPVGEQY

j_gene: TRBJ1-2
d_gene: TRBD1
v_gene: TRBV9
CDR3aa: ASSVAGQGAAGYT

j_gene: TRBJ1-4
d_gene: TRBD1
v_gene: TRBV4-1
CDR3aa: ASSQTQGNEKLF

j_gene: TRBJ1-1
d_gene: TRBD1
v_gene: TRBV5-1
CDR3aa: ASSFGTGGMNTEAF

j_gene: TRBJ2-7
d_gene: TRBD1
v_gene: TRBV4-1
CDR3aa: ASSPGQGPSYEQY

j_gene: TRBJ2-1
d_gene: TRBD1
v_gene: TRBV19
CDR3aa: ASSINRDRGRNEQF

j_gene: TRBJ2-7
d_gene: -
v_gene: TRBV9
CDR3aa: ASSQEIGGYEQY

j_gene: TRBJ2-7
d_gene: TRBD2
v_gene: TRBV5-6
CDR3aa: ASRDFRLAPREGQY

j_gene: TRBJ1-2
d_gene: -
v_gene: TRBV6-5
CDR3aa: ASSYLGGKDYGYT

j_gene: TRBJ2-5
d_gene: TRBD2
v_gene: TRBV7-2
CDR3aa: ASSLGASGPETQY

j_gene: TRBJ1-2
d_gene: -
v_gene: TRBV12-3/TRBV12-4
CDR3aa: ASSLEWAGYT

j_gene: TRBJ1-2
d_gene: TRBD1
v_gene: TRBV7-8
CDR3aa: ASSTRTGMNGYT

j_gene: TRBJ1-1
d_gene: -
v_gene: TRBV7-3
CDR3aa: ASSLTPDINTEAF

j_gene: TRBJ1-1
d_gene: -
v_gene: TRBV7-8
CDR3aa: ASLRDMNTEAF